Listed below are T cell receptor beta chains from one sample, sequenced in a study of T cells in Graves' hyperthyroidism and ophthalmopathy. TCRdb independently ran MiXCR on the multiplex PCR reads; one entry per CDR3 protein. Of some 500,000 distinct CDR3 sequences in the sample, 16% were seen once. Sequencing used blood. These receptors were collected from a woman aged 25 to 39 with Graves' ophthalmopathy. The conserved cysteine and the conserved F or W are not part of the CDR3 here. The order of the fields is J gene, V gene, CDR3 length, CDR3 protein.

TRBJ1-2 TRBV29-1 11 SVELPDLYGYT
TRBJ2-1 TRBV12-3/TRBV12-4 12 ASSSLTSGKIQF
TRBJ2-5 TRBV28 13 ASSSQSITTAHQY
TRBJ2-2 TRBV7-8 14 ASSVAGGPGTGELF
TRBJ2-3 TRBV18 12 ASSPSRETDTQY
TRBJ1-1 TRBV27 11 ASSLVVGTEAF
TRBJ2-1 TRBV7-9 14 ASSSPLAGVHNEQF
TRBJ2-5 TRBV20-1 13 SASRDRAWRETQY
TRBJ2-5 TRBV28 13 ASSLMATRDTTQY
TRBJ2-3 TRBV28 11 ASNDRGDNTQY
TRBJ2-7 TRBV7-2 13 ASSLWGGESLEQY
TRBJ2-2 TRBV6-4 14 ASSDLGQGNTGELF
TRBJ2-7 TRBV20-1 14 SARGPRDRGPYEQY
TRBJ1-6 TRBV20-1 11 SAEGQGASPLH
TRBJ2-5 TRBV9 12 ASSVAGYQETQY
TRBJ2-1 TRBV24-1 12 ATSRRILYNEQF
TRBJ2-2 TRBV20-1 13 SARDYGQNTGELF
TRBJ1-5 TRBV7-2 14 ASSLEVGRSNQPQH
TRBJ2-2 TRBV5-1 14 ASSSGQGAGTGELF